The 2 T cell receptor beta chains below all came from one sample that was sequenced in a study of T cells in Graves' hyperthyroidism and ophthalmopathy. Amplified TCR beta CDR3 regions came from RNA transcripts. HTBI primers drove first-round RT-PCR of the TCR CDR3. A single record per CDR3 protein comes from TCRdb applying MiXCR to the multiplex PCR reads. The data hold hundreds of thousands of distinct CDR3 sequences, with 35% to 40% observed a single time. The material sequenced was blood. The receptors were gathered from a man in his late teens or twenties with Graves' hyperthyroidism.

The rearrangement uses TRBV20-1 and TRBJ1-4; D is uncertain. There are 14 residues in the CDR3. Germline-derived CDR1 and CDR2 are DFQATT and SNEGSKA (reference sequence). Trimming took 6 bases from V and 4 from J, leaving 15 bases between them. CDR3 region: CSARNRVDNEKLFF. CDR3 nucleotides: TGCAGTGCCCGTAATCGCGTTGATAATGAAAAACTGTTTTTT.

This clonotype occurred many times. The chain joins TRBV2 to TRBJ1-3; no reliable D call. The germline gives CDR1 SNHLY, CDR2 FYNNEI. The CDR3 consists of 15 residues. V was clipped by 4 bases and J by 4 bases, with 14 bases between them. CDR3 sequence: CASSGRNSAGNTIYF. The DNA for the CDR3 is TGTGCCAGCAGTGGCAGGAACTCCGCCGGAAACACCATATATTTT. The variable domain in full, with the rest retrieved from reference TRBV2 and TRBJ1-3, is EPEVTQTPSHQVTQMGQEVILRCVPISNHLYFYWYRQILGQKVEFLVSFYNNEISEKSEIFDDQFSVERPDGSNFTLKIRSTKLEDSAMYFCASSGRNSAGNTIYFGEGSWLTVV.